This T cell receptor beta chain was observed in a study of response to subunit inactivated influenza vaccine. MiXCR, applied by TCRdb to the RT-PCR reads, yields one record per CDR3 protein. The repertoire consists of some 500,000 distinct CDR3 sequences, with approximately 15% occurring once and the leading ten covering roughly 3%. In regard to this clonotype: Its antigen remains unidentified.

V was clipped by 3 bases and J by 8 bases, with 13 bases between them. The germline V gene has CDR1 ENHRY and CDR2 SYGVKD. The CDR3 is 14 amino acids. Study-level results: Seasonal influenza vaccination, on each occasion, was suggested by the authors to recruit few new T cells.

The chain combines TRBV10-3 with TRBJ1-4; no reliable D call. The specimen was CD4+ T cells sorted from PBMCs, collected less than 25 months after vaccination. This clonotype was sampled from a man aged 50-75 years who received an inactivated influenza vaccine. CDR3 loop: CAISDRPMEEKLFF. CDR3 DNA sequence: TGTGCCATCAGTGATAGGCCAATGGAGGAAAAACTGTTTTTT.